This TCR beta chain comes out of a study of blood T cell repertoires in COVID-19. Across the study: PBMCs, B-cell-depleted T cells, or T cells provided the cDNA or gDNA that made up the material.

Under the authors' procedure: Reference gene primer amplification gave nucleated cell count estimates. The table came from immunoSEQ multiplex PCR; TCRdb's copy has only in-frame clones and leaves some out. That table gives V, J and clone size, and the DNA gave D and trimming. The data hold tens of thousands of clones, with 85% to 90% observed a single time. This CDR3 is 14 amino acids long. Germline CDR1 MNHNY, CDR2 SVGAGI (reference sequence). V lost 5 bases and J 5 bases, leaving 13 bases between the germline ends. This clone appeared a single time. The chain is built from TRBV6-6 and TRBJ2-1; weak D call: TRBD1 (7 bases). The sequenced sample consisted of peripheral blood. The TCR originated in a man in his fifties or sixties with active COVID-19. CDR3 DNA: TGTGCCAGCAGTCCCCAGGGGGGCAACAATGAGCAGTTCTTC. Protein product: CASSPQGGNNEQFF.